One sample yielded the 18 T cell receptor beta chains listed below, sequenced in a study of blood T cell repertoires in COVID-19. Produced via immunoSEQ multiplex PCR; TCRdb's table is partial and in-frame only. The table records approximately 170,000 clones, around 82% of them present only once. The material sequenced was peripheral blood. These receptors were taken from a man aged 55 to 69 who had recovered from COVID-19.

The chain carries TRBV12-3 or TRBV12-4 and TRBJ1-1; D might be TRBD1 (5 bases). The V end lost 6 bases, the J end lost 2 bases, and 10 bases lay between the germline ends. This CDR3 has 13 amino acids. CDR3 coding DNA: TGTGCCAGCAGGAAGCAGGGAAACACTGAAGCTTTCTTT. This encodes CASRKQGNTEAFF.

The table lists this clone with a few counts. This chain connects TRBV2 to TRBJ2-1; tentatively, D is TRBD2 (5 bases). V was cut by 1 base and J by 5 bases, with 12 bases left in between. Per germline, CDR1 SNHLY and CDR2 FYNNEI. The CDR3 has 15 amino acids. This CDR3 is CASSEVRLAHNEQFF. CDR3 sequence (DNA): TGTGCCAGCAGTGAAGTGCGGCTAGCCCACAATGAGCAGTTCTTC.

This rearrangement joins TRBV7-9 to TRBJ1-1; D is perhaps TRBD1 (5 bases). CDR3 length equals 13 residues. The V gene lost 7 bases and the J gene lost 1 base, with 10 bases spanning the gap. The germline V gene encodes CDR1 SEHNR and CDR2 FQNEAQ (reference sequence). The chain's CDR3 is CASNRGQNTEAFF. The CDR3 bases are TGTGCCAGCAACAGAGGACAGAACACTGAAGCTTTCTTT.

In DNA form, the CDR3 reads TGTGCCAGCAGTAATACTAGAGGAGGCTACACCTTC. Protein product: CASSNTRGGYTF. The V gene is TRBV27, the J gene TRBJ1-2; the D is unclear. V dropped 5 bases and J dropped 8 bases, with 12 bases sitting between them. This CDR3 has 12 residues. The germline V gene encodes CDR1 MNHEY and CDR2 SMNVEV (reference sequence).

The V gene is TRBV10-2, the J gene TRBJ2-1; TRBD2 matches at 9 bases. Germline CDR1 is WSHSY and CDR2 is SAAADI. The CDR3 is 13 amino acids. Trimming cost V 7 bases and J 9 bases; bases outside gene matches: 7. The CDR3 region has the DNA TGCGCCAGCAATGCGGGGGGGCAGGGTGAGCAGTTCTTC. Residues: CASNAGGQGEQFF.

The chain carries TRBV29-1 and TRBJ2-7; 7 bases agree with TRBD2. Germline V gene sequence: CDR1 SQVTM, CDR2 ANQGSEA. Losses at the gene ends were 7 bases for V and 2 bases for J; bases not matched to a gene: 8. The CDR3 has 13 residues. CDR3 in amino acids: CSGCRGDPYEQYF. CDR3 sequence (DNA): TGCAGCGGGTGCCGGGGGGACCCCTACGAGCAGTACTTC.

The chain recombines TRBV6-6 with TRBJ2-7; 8 positions match TRBD2. Looked up from germline, CDR1 is MNHNY and CDR2 is SVGAGI (reference sequence). This CDR3 region has 16 residues. Trimming removed 6 bases from V and 7 bases from J; junction bases left unmatched: 17. CDR3 coding DNA: TGTGCCAGCAGCCGACCGGCGGGCGGGGGGCCCGGGGAGCAGTACTTC. This codes for CASSRPAGGGPGEQYF.

CDR3 residues: CASSTGLAILNEQFF. In DNA, the CDR3 is TGTGCCAGCAGCACTGGACTAGCAATCCTAAATGAGCAGTTCTTC. The chain carries TRBV11-3 and TRBJ2-1; TRBD2 agrees at 8 bases. CDR1 and CDR2 from the germline V gene are SGHNT and YENEEA. J gave up 7 bases and V 5 bases, and 10 bases lay outside the gene matches. This CDR3 has 15 residues. The full variable domain, with the rest looked up from reference TRBV11-3 and TRBJ2-1, is EAGVVQSPRYKIIEKKQPVAFWCNPISGHNTLYWYLQNLGQGPELLIRYENEEAVDDSQLPKDRFSAERLKGVDSTLKIQPAELGDSAVYLCASSTGLAILNEQFFGPGTRLTVL.

This chain uses TRBV4-3 with TRBJ2-5, with 12 bases fitting TRBD2. The CDR3 extends over 15 amino acids. With 5 bases clipped from V and 5 bases from J, the junction kept 6 bases outside the gene matches. The germline V gene has CDR1 LGHNA and CDR2 YSLEER. The CDR3 region has the DNA TGCGCCAGCAGCTATTGGACTAGCGGGGCCGAGACCCAGTACTTC. Its protein is CASSYWTSGAETQYF.

The chain is built from TRBV11-1 and TRBJ2-1; 8 bases are a match to TRBD1. Germline V CDR1 and CDR2: SGHAT, FQDESV (reference sequence). This CDR3 contains 13 residues. The trim removed 5 bases at V and 5 bases at J, leaving 2 bases unmatched. CDR3 sequence (DNA): TGTGCCAGCAGCCCGGGACAGGACAATGAGCAGTTCTTC. Encoded protein: CASSPGQDNEQFF.

The chain combines TRBV29-1 with TRBJ2-7; D may be TRBD1 (6 bases). V lost 5 bases, J lost 1 base, and 15 bases lay in between. Germline CDR1 is SQVTM and CDR2 is ANQGSEA. The CDR3 covers 14 residues. For the CDR3, the DNA is TGCAGCGTTACAATAGGGGGTGCGTCCTACGAGCAGTACTTC. It is translated as CSVTIGGASYEQYF.

The sample holds many counts of this clone. The chain couples TRBV27 to TRBJ2-5; TRBD1 aligns across 7 bases. CDR3 length equals 15 residues. Germline values: CDR1 MNHEY, CDR2 SMNVEV (reference sequence). The trim removed 2 bases at V and 2 bases at J, leaving 5 bases unmatched. CDR3 residues: CASSLNRGQQETQYF. The CDR3, as DNA: TGTGCCAGCAGTTTAAATAGGGGACAGCAAGAGACCCAGTACTTC.

The chain combines TRBV9 with TRBJ2-1; 16 positions agree with TRBD2. Germline lookup yields CDR1 SGDLS and CDR2 YYNGEE. This CDR3 spans 17 amino acids. Trimming cost V 4 bases and J 6 bases; bases outside gene matches: 7. This CDR3 is CASSTGLAGGPPNEQFF. The CDR3 DNA sequence: TGTGCCAGCAGCACGGGACTAGCGGGGGGGCCTCCCAATGAGCAGTTCTTC.

The chain carries TRBV4-1 and TRBJ1-5, with 8 bases identical to TRBD1. CDR1 and CDR2 (germline): MGHRA, YSYEKL. The J segment lost 3 bases and the V segment lost 4 bases, leaving 8 bases of the junction unmatched. CDR3 length: 16 residues. In DNA, the CDR3 is TGCGCCAGCAGCCTTACAGGGGGAGGGAACAATCAGCCCCAGCATTTT. It is translated as CASSLTGGGNNQPQHF.

The chain carries TRBV4-2 and TRBJ2-7; D may be TRBD1 (5 bases). This CDR3 has 14 residues. The germline gives CDR1 LGHNA, CDR2 YNFKEQ. The CDR3 sequence is CASSQDKGQGKVSV. DNA for the CDR3: TGTGCCAGCAGCCAAGATAAAGGCCAGGGCAAGGTCTCCGTC.

The chain has TRBV6-5 and TRBJ2-7; D gene uncertain. The CDR3 has 13 amino acids. Trimming pared 4 bases from V and 6 bases from J, leaving 13 bases between. Looked up from germline, CDR1 is MNHEY and CDR2 is SVGAGI. This chain's CDR3 is CASSFPPVGEQYF. Here the CDR3 DNA reads TGTGCCAGCAGTTTCCCACCGGTTGGCGAGCAGTACTTC.

Only a few counts were recorded for this clone. V gene TRBV7-2 combines with J gene TRBJ2-1; TRBD2 agrees at 7 bases. The junction had 10 bases not matched to a gene; V was cut back by 2 bases and J by 6 bases. Per germline, CDR1 SGHTA and CDR2 FQGNSA. This CDR3 has 16 amino acids. The chain's CDR3 is CASSLMVSSGSNEQFF. The CDR3 coding sequence is TGTGCCAGCAGCTTAATGGTGTCTAGCGGTTCCAATGAGCAGTTCTTC.

J is TRBJ2-1 and V is TRBV4-1; 7 nucleotides agree with TRBD2. V was pared by 5 bases and J by 15 bases, with 13 bases of the junction left unmatched. The germline V gene encodes CDR1 MGHRA and CDR2 YSYEKL. The CDR3 consists of 13 residues. Here the CDR3 DNA reads TGCGCCAGCAGCAACCTTGTATCGGGACTACTGTTCTTC. The encoded protein is CASSNLVSGLLFF.